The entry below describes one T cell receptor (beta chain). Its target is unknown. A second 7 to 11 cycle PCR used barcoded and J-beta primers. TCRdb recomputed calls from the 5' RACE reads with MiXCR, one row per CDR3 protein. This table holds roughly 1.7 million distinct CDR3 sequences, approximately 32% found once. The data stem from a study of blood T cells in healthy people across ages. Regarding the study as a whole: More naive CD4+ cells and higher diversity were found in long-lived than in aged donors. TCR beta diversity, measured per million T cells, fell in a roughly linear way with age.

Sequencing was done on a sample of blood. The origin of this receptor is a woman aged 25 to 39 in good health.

The DNA for the CDR3 is TGTGCCAGCAGCCCAATGCCCCGGTATGAAGCTTTCTTT. Its protein product is CASSPMPRYEAFF. This sequence joins TRBV7-9 and TRBJ1-1; D call uncertain. The CDR3 is 13 residues long. Germline V gene lookup returns CDR1 SEHNR and CDR2 FQNEAQ (reference sequence). V shed 5 bases and J shed 7 bases, with 14 bases lying between them.